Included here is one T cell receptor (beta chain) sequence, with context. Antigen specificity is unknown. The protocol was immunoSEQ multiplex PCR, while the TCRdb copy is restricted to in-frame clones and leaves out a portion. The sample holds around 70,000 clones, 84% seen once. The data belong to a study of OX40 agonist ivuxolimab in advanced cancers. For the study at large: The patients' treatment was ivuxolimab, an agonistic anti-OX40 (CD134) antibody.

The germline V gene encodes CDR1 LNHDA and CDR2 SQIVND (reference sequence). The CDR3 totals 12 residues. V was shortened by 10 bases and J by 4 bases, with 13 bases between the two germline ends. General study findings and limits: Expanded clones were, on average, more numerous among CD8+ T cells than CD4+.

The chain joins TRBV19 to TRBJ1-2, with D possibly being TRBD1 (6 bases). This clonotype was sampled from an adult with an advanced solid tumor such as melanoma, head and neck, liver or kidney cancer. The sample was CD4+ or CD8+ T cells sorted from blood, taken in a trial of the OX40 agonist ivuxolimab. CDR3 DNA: TGTGCCACTACAGGGAACCCCTATGGCTACACCTTC. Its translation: CATTGNPYGYTF.